Listed below are T cell receptor beta chains from one sample, sequenced in a study of T cells after yellow fever vaccination. TCRdb independently ran MiXCR on the 5' RACE reads; one entry per CDR3 protein. The sample holds more than 120,000 distinct CDR3 sequences, 7.7% seen once. The material was CD4+ T cells sorted from PBMCs, obtained 5 days after the yellow fever booster vaccination. These receptor sequences come from a man in his thirties or forties who received the YFV17D yellow fever vaccine. Each CDR3 is given with its conserved first and last residue. Fields, in order: D gene, V gene, J gene, clone size, CDR3 DNA, CDR3 protein. A D gene is named only where the DNA matches it firmly. A row's size may be missing; if present it is once, few, many or a size class.

d_call: TRBD2; v_call: TRBV20-1; j_call: TRBJ2-1; clone_size: few; cdr3_nt: TGCAGTGCTAGTTCCATGGGACTAGCAGACAATGAGCAGTTCTTC; cdr3_aa: CSASSMGLADNEQFF
d_call: TRBD2; v_call: TRBV5-1; j_call: TRBJ2-5; clone_size: many; cdr3_nt: TGCGCCAGCAGCGGGACCGGGACTAGCGGAGCGGGGCAAGAGACCCAGTACTTC; cdr3_aa: CASSGTGTSGAGQETQYF
d_call: -; v_call: TRBV4-3; j_call: TRBJ2-7; clone_size: once; cdr3_nt: TGCGCCAGCAGCCAAGATAAGGGAAGGTCCTACGAGCAGTACTTC; cdr3_aa: CASSQDKGRSYEQYF
d_call: -; v_call: TRBV7-2; j_call: TRBJ2-5; clone_size: many; cdr3_nt: TGTGCCAGCAGCTTAGCATGGGAGACCCAGTACTTC; cdr3_aa: CASSLAWETQYF
d_call: TRBD2; v_call: TRBV7-2; j_call: TRBJ2-5; clone_size: many; cdr3_nt: TGTGCCAGCAGCTTAGCTCCTGGACTAGCGGGAGATCCGGAGACCCAGTACTTC; cdr3_aa: CASSLAPGLAGDPETQYF
d_call: TRBD2; v_call: TRBV27; j_call: TRBJ2-7; clone_size: many; cdr3_nt: TGTGCCAGCAGTTTATTAGGGTACGGGCGGGAGGCCAGTGAGCAGTACTTC; cdr3_aa: CASSLLGYGREASEQYF
d_call: TRBD1; v_call: TRBV6-5; j_call: TRBJ1-1; clone_size: -; cdr3_nt: TGTGCCAGCAATTCGGACAGGGGGCGAAGGGGGGGCACTGAAGCTTTCTTT; cdr3_aa: CASNSDRGRRGGTEAFF
d_call: TRBD1; v_call: TRBV7-2; j_call: TRBJ1-4; clone_size: few; cdr3_nt: TGTGCCAGCACCGCCGGGACAGTTAATGAAAAACTGTTTTTT; cdr3_aa: CASTAGTVNEKLFF
d_call: -; v_call: TRBV5-1; j_call: TRBJ2-7; clone_size: many; cdr3_nt: TGCGCCAGCAGCTTGCTGGGGGGTACCTACGAGCAGTACTTC; cdr3_aa: CASSLLGGTYEQYF
d_call: TRBD1; v_call: TRBV28; j_call: TRBJ2-7; clone_size: many; cdr3_nt: TGTGCCAGCAGTTCGACAGGGCCCGAGCAGTACTTC; cdr3_aa: CASSSTGPEQYF
d_call: TRBD2; v_call: TRBV20-1; j_call: TRBJ2-7; clone_size: many; cdr3_nt: TGCAGTTGGAGCGGGAGTAGTCACTACGAGCAGTACTTC; cdr3_aa: CSWSGSSHYEQYF
d_call: TRBD2; v_call: TRBV20-1; j_call: TRBJ2-1; clone_size: many; cdr3_nt: TGCAGTGCTCTGGCCAGTAACCGGGAGGGCCGCAATGAGCAGTTCTTC; cdr3_aa: CSALASNREGRNEQFF
d_call: TRBD1; v_call: TRBV5-1; j_call: TRBJ2-5; clone_size: many; cdr3_nt: TGCGCCAGCAGCCATTGGACAGGCGTCCAAGAGACCCAGTACTTC; cdr3_aa: CASSHWTGVQETQYF
d_call: -; v_call: TRBV20-1; j_call: TRBJ2-5; clone_size: few; cdr3_nt: TGCAGTTCCCATTACCGGACAGAGGAGACCCAGTACTTC; cdr3_aa: CSSHYRTEETQYF
d_call: -; v_call: TRBV29-1; j_call: TRBJ1-2; clone_size: many; cdr3_nt: TGCAGCACAACTTCTTCCTATGGCTACACCTTC; cdr3_aa: CSTTSSYGYTF
d_call: -; v_call: TRBV24-1; j_call: TRBJ1-1; clone_size: many; cdr3_nt: TGTGCCACCAGTGATTTAGGAGGCAGGACGGGGCATCGGGCTGAAGCTTTCTTT; cdr3_aa: CATSDLGGRTGHRAEAFF
d_call: TRBD2; v_call: TRBV2; j_call: TRBJ2-3; clone_size: many; cdr3_nt: TGTGCCAGCCAGAAACTAGCGGCTTTAACAGATACGCAGTATTTT; cdr3_aa: CASQKLAALTDTQYF
d_call: TRBD1; v_call: TRBV20-1; j_call: TRBJ1-4; clone_size: -; cdr3_nt: TGCAGTGCTAGGTGGGACAGTCGACCTGCAACTAATGAAAAACTGTTTTTT; cdr3_aa: CSARWDSRPATNEKLFF
d_call: -; v_call: TRBV5-5; j_call: TRBJ2-5; clone_size: many; cdr3_nt: TGTGCCAGCACCTCCCCCGGAACGAACCAAGAGACCCAGTACTTC; cdr3_aa: CASTSPGTNQETQYF
d_call: -; v_call: TRBV20-1; j_call: TRBJ2-2; clone_size: -; cdr3_nt: TGCAGTGCCCCCCGGGATAGCGGGAACACCGGGGAGCTGTTTTTT; cdr3_aa: CSAPRDSGNTGELFF
d_call: -; v_call: TRBV4-2; j_call: TRBJ1-4; clone_size: many; cdr3_nt: TGTGCCAGCAGCCAAGGAGGGTTGAAGGAAAAACTGTTTTTT; cdr3_aa: CASSQGGLKEKLFF
d_call: -; v_call: TRBV5-4; j_call: TRBJ1-1; clone_size: many; cdr3_nt: TGTGCCAGCAGCTCCAACAGGGTGAACACTGAAGCTTTCTTT; cdr3_aa: CASSSNRVNTEAFF
d_call: TRBD2; v_call: TRBV28; j_call: TRBJ2-3; clone_size: many; cdr3_nt: TGTGCCAGCAGTTTTAGACTAGCCCCGCATACGCAGTATTTT; cdr3_aa: CASSFRLAPHTQYF
d_call: -; v_call: TRBV7-2; j_call: TRBJ2-5; clone_size: many; cdr3_nt: TGTGCCAGCAGCCCCGACGGCCCTCAAGAGACCCAGTACTTC; cdr3_aa: CASSPDGPQETQYF
d_call: -; v_call: TRBV20-1; j_call: TRBJ2-4; clone_size: many; cdr3_nt: TGCAGTGCTAGAGCGGATCTAGAGGTCGGCCTAGCCAAAAACATTCAGTACTTC; cdr3_aa: CSARADLEVGLAKNIQYF
d_call: -; v_call: TRBV7-2; j_call: TRBJ2-3; clone_size: -; cdr3_nt: TGTGCCAGCAGCAAGGGGGCAGATACGCAGTATTTT; cdr3_aa: CASSKGADTQYF
d_call: TRBD2; v_call: TRBV4-3; j_call: TRBJ2-5; clone_size: few; cdr3_nt: TGCGCCAGCAGCCAGAATAGCGGGAGTTGGGAGACCCAGTACTTC; cdr3_aa: CASSQNSGSWETQYF
d_call: TRBD2; v_call: TRBV5-4; j_call: TRBJ2-5; clone_size: -; cdr3_nt: TGTGCCAGCAGCCCGGCCGGCGGGAGGGCCCAAGAGACCCAGTACTTC; cdr3_aa: CASSPAGGRAQETQYF
d_call: -; v_call: TRBV5-1; j_call: TRBJ2-1; clone_size: -; cdr3_nt: TGCGCCAGCAGCTTGGGGACAGTAGACAATGAGCAGTTCTTC; cdr3_aa: CASSLGTVDNEQFF
d_call: TRBD2; v_call: TRBV4-3; j_call: TRBJ2-7; clone_size: many; cdr3_nt: TGCGCCAGCAGCCAAGATACCTTAAGTCCCGCGGGAGGATCGCCTGGCGAGCAGTACTTC; cdr3_aa: CASSQDTLSPAGGSPGEQYF
d_call: -; v_call: TRBV12-3/TRBV12-4; j_call: TRBJ1-1; clone_size: many; cdr3_nt: TGTGCCAGCAGTCCAGGCGGGGGCATGAACACTGAAGCTTTCTTT; cdr3_aa: CASSPGGGMNTEAFF
d_call: -; v_call: TRBV7-3; j_call: TRBJ2-5; clone_size: many; cdr3_nt: TGTGCCAGCAGCTTATTGGGGGCTGGAGAGACCCAGTACTTC; cdr3_aa: CASSLLGAGETQYF
d_call: -; v_call: TRBV7-2; j_call: TRBJ2-7; clone_size: many; cdr3_nt: TGTGCCAGCAGCTTATTCATGTCGTTAGGGTACGAGCAGTACTTC; cdr3_aa: CASSLFMSLGYEQYF
d_call: -; v_call: TRBV5-1; j_call: TRBJ1-3; clone_size: many; cdr3_nt: TGCGCCAGCAGCTTGGGGCAGCCCTCTGGAAACACCATATATTTT; cdr3_aa: CASSLGQPSGNTIYF
d_call: -; v_call: TRBV7-9; j_call: TRBJ1-5; clone_size: many; cdr3_nt: TGTGCCAGCAGCTTTGATGGACCAAGCAATCAGCCCCAGCATTTT; cdr3_aa: CASSFDGPSNQPQHF
d_call: TRBD2; v_call: TRBV25-1; j_call: TRBJ2-3; clone_size: many; cdr3_nt: TGTGCCAGCAGTATAGCGGGGGGGGGAGATACGCAGTATTTT; cdr3_aa: CASSIAGGGDTQYF
d_call: TRBD1; v_call: TRBV7-2; j_call: TRBJ2-7; clone_size: -; cdr3_nt: TGTGCCAGCAGCCAGGACGCGACAGGGCCTTATGAGCAGTACTTC; cdr3_aa: CASSQDATGPYEQYF
d_call: -; v_call: TRBV6-1; j_call: TRBJ2-2; clone_size: many; cdr3_nt: TGTGCCAGCAGTATCGGGACTCACAACACCGGGGAGCTGTTTTTT; cdr3_aa: CASSIGTHNTGELFF
d_call: -; v_call: TRBV20-1; j_call: TRBJ2-7; clone_size: -; cdr3_nt: TGCAGTGCGAAAGTCCAAAGCTCCTACGAGCAGTACTTC; cdr3_aa: CSAKVQSSYEQYF
d_call: -; v_call: TRBV6-6; j_call: TRBJ1-1; clone_size: many; cdr3_nt: TGTGCCAGCACCGGGACACAGAACACTGAAGCTTTCTTT; cdr3_aa: CASTGTQNTEAFF
d_call: TRBD1; v_call: TRBV29-1; j_call: TRBJ1-2; clone_size: few; cdr3_nt: TGCAGCGTTCTTCGGGACAGAAACCTCTATGGCTACACCTTC; cdr3_aa: CSVLRDRNLYGYTF
d_call: -; v_call: TRBV12-3/TRBV12-4; j_call: TRBJ2-7; clone_size: few; cdr3_nt: TGTGCCAGCAGTTTATTGGGCAGTTCTTACGAGCAGTACTTC; cdr3_aa: CASSLLGSSYEQYF
d_call: TRBD2; v_call: TRBV2; j_call: TRBJ2-3; clone_size: many; cdr3_nt: TGTGCCAGCATCCAGCGGGAGGCCCGCACAGATACGCAGTATTTT; cdr3_aa: CASIQREARTDTQYF
d_call: TRBD2; v_call: TRBV7-2; j_call: TRBJ2-7; clone_size: many; cdr3_nt: TGTGCCAGCAGCTTAAGGCGGGACTATAGCTACGAGCAGTACTTC; cdr3_aa: CASSLRRDYSYEQYF
d_call: TRBD2; v_call: TRBV20-1; j_call: TRBJ2-7; clone_size: -; cdr3_nt: TGCTGTGCTAGAGGCCCAGGGACTAGCGGGCTCAACGAGCAGTACTTC; cdr3_aa: CCARGPGTSGLNEQYF
d_call: -; v_call: TRBV5-1; j_call: TRBJ2-3; clone_size: many; cdr3_nt: TGCGCCAGCAGGACTCTAGTTGGGGATACGCAGTATTTT; cdr3_aa: CASRTLVGDTQYF
d_call: -; v_call: TRBV7-2; j_call: TRBJ2-7; clone_size: few; cdr3_nt: TGTGCCAGCAGCTTCCCTGGAGGGTTCTCCTACGAGCAGTACTTC; cdr3_aa: CASSFPGGFSYEQYF